Below, 8 T cell receptor beta chains from the same sample are listed, as sequenced in a study of blood T cell repertoires in COVID-19. Libraries were prepared by immunoSEQ multiplex PCR; TCRdb keeps only in-frame clonotypes and omits some of them. The repertoire holds fewer than 120,000 clones, with 70% to 90% as singletons. Sequenced sample: peripheral blood. These receptors originate from a human donor in a cohort sampled during active COVID-19.

This sequence joins TRBV29-1 and TRBJ1-1; 7 nucleotides align to TRBD1. The V gene's germline CDR1 is SQVTM and CDR2 ANQGSEA. V gave up 7 bases and J gave up 3 bases; unmatched junction bases: 5. The CDR3 spans 12 residues. The CDR3 region is CSGDQGDTEAFF. As DNA, the CDR3 is TGCAGCGGGGACCAGGGGGACACTGAAGCTTTCTTT.

This clone turned up a few times. This chain uses TRBV7-9 with TRBJ1-5, with TRBD1 identical over 9 bases. Germline loops: CDR1 SEHNR, CDR2 FQNEAQ (reference sequence). The CDR3 spans 14 residues. Trimming took 4 bases from V and 7 from J; bases not matched to a gene: 5. The CDR3 here is CASSSGQGKQPQHF. The CDR3 region has the DNA TGTGCCAGCAGCTCTGGACAGGGGAAGCAGCCCCAGCATTTT.

The gene calls are TRBV29-1 and TRBJ2-7, with D maybe TRBD1 (5 bases). V lost 5 bases and J lost 3, with 8 bases in between. Germline lookup yields CDR1 SQVTM and CDR2 ANQGSEA. The CDR3 spans 11 residues. This chain's CDR3 is CSVRGFYEQYF. The DNA of the CDR3 is TGCAGCGTTAGGGGTTTCTACGAGCAGTACTTC.

The chain is built from TRBV19 and TRBJ1-5; 9 bases match TRBD1. Looked up from germline, CDR1 is LNHDA and CDR2 is SQIVND (reference sequence). The CDR3 length is 15 residues. After removal of 5 bases from V and 0 bases from J, the junction contained 2 bases not matched to a gene. DNA for the CDR3: TGTGCCAGTAGTGACAGGGGGTTTAGCAATCAGCCCCAGCATTTT. It specifies CASSDRGFSNQPQHF.

The chain links TRBV19 to TRBJ2-7, with D maybe TRBD1 (6 bases). V lost 6 bases and J 2 bases, leaving 17 bases between the germline ends. The germline V gene has CDR1 LNHDA and CDR2 SQIVND (reference sequence). The CDR3 is made up of 15 amino acids. The chain's CDR3 is CASSLGSDRPYEQYF. The CDR3 coding sequence is TGTGCCAGTAGCCTAGGTTCGGACAGACCCTACGAGCAGTACTTC.

The chain combines TRBV27 with TRBJ1-2; a weak D match, TRBD1 (6 bases). The CDR3 is made up of 16 amino acids. V gave up 3 bases and J gave up 3 bases, with 17 bases separating them. Germline V gene sequence: CDR1 MNHEY, CDR2 SMNVEV (reference sequence). CDR3: CASSLTWDTSDYGYTF. CDR3 DNA: TGTGCCAGCAGTTTGACTTGGGACACAAGCGACTATGGCTACACCTTC.

The chain couples TRBV27 to TRBJ2-2; D is perhaps TRBD2 (6 bases). The CDR3 runs 16 residues. Per the germline V gene, CDR1 is MNHEY and CDR2 is SMNVEV (reference sequence). V lost 6 bases, J lost 7 bases, and 21 bases lay in between. As DNA, the CDR3 is TGTGCCAGCAGGCTAGAGGGGACTCAGGCCCTCGGGGAGCTGTTTTTT. Translation gives CASRLEGTQALGELFF.

The chain couples TRBV19 to TRBJ2-5; no clear D. The CDR3 covers 14 residues. The V gene lost 1 base and the J gene lost 1 base, with 7 bases spanning the gap. Germline CDR1 and CDR2: LNHDA and SQIVND (reference sequence). The CDR3 spells CASSIAGSQETQYF. In nucleotides, the CDR3 is TGTGCCAGTAGTATAGCTGGCAGCCAAGAGACCCAGTACTTC.